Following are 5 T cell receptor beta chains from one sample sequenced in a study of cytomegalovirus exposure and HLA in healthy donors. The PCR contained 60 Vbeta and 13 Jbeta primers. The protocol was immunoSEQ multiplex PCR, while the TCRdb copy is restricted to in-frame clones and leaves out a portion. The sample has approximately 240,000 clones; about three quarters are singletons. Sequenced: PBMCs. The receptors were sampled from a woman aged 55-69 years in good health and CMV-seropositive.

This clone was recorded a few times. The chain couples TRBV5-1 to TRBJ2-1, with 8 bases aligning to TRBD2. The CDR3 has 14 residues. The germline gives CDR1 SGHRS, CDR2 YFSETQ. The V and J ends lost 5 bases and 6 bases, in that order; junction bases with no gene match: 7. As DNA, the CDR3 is TGCGCCAGCAGAGAGCGGGGGTTTAGCAATGAGCAGTTCTTC. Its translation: CASRERGFSNEQFF.

In DNA, the CDR3 is TGTGCCAGCAGCTCTAGGACTAGCGGGTTTCACCAAGAGACCCAGTACTTC. Its protein is CASSSRTSGFHQETQYF. This chain links TRBV5-6 with TRBJ2-5; 11 nucleotides line up with TRBD2. Per the germline V gene, CDR1 is SGHDT and CDR2 is YYEEEE. V was clipped by 3 bases and J by 0 bases; unmatched bases: 7. The CDR3 spans 17 residues.

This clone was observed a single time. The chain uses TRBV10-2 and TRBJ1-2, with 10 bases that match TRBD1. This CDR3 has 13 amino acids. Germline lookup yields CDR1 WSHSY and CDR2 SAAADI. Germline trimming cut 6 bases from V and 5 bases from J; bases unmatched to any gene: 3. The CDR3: CASRPGQGYGYTF. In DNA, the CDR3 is TGCGCCAGCAGACCGGGACAGGGGTATGGCTACACCTTC.

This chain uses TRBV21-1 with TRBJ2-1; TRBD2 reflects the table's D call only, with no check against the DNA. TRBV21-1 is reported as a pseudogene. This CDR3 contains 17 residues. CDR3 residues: CASSKRRTRNPYNEQFF. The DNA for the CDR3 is TGTGCCAGCAGCAAACGAAGGACTCGTAACCCCTACAATGAGCAGTTCTTC.

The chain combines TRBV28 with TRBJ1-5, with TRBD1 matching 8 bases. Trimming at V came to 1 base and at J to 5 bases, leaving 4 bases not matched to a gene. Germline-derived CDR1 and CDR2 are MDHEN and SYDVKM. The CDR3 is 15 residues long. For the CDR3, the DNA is TGTGCCAGCAGTTTATTCCGACAGGGGCATCAGCCCCAGCATTTT. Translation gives CASSLFRQGHQPQHF.